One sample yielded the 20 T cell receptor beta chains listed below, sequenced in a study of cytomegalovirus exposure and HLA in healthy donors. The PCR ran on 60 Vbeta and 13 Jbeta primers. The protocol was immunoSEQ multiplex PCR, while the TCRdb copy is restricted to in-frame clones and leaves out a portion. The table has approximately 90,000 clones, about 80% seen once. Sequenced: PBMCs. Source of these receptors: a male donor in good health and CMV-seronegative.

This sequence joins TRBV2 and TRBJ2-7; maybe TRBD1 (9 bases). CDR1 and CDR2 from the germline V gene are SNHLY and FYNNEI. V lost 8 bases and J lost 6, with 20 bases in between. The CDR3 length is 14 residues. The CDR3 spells CASAGGQGQREQYF. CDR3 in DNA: TGTGCCAGCGCGGGGGGACAGGGCCAACGCGAGCAGTACTTC. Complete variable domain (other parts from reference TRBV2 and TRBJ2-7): EPEVTQTPSHQVTQMGQEVILRCVPISNHLYFYWYRQILGQKVEFLVSFYNNEISEKSEIFDDQFSVERPDGSNFTLKIRSTKLEDSAMYFCASAGGQGQREQYFGPGTRLTVT.

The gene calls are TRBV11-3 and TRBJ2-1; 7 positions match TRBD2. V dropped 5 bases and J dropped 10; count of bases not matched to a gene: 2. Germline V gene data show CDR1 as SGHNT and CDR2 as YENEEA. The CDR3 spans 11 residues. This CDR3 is CASSLGGEQFF. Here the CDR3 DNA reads TGTGCCAGCAGCCTCGGGGGGGAGCAGTTCTTC.

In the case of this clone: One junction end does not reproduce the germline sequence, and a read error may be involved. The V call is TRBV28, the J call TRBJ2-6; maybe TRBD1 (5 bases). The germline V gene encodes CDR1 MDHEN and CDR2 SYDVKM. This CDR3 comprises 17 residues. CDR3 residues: CASSGRSTASGANGLTF. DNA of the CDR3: TGTGCCAGCAGTGGCCGGTCAACAGCCTCTGGGGCCAACGGCCTGACTTTC. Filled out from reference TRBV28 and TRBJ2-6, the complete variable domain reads DVKVTQSSRYLVKRTGEKVFLECVQDMDHENMFWYRQDPGLGLRLIYFSYDVKMKEKGDIPEGYSVSREKKERFSLILESASTNQTSMYLCASSGRSTASGANGLTFGAGSRLTVL.

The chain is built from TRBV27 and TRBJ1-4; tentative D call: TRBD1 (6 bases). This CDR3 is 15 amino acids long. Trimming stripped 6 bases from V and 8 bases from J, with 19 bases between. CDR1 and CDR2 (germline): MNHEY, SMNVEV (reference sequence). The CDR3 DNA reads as TGTGCCAGCAGACCCATTTGGGGGCGTGGAGAAAAACTGTTTTTT. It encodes CASRPIWGRGEKLFF.

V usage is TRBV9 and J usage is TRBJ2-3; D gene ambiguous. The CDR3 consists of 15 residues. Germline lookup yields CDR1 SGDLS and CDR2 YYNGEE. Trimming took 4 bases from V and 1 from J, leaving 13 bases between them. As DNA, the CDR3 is TGTGCCAGCAGCCCCATGAATAGTCGCACAGATACGCAGTATTTT. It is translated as CASSPMNSRTDTQYF. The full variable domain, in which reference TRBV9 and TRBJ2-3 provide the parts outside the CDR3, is DSGVTQTPKHLITATGQRVTLRCSPRSGDLSVYWYQQSLDQGLQFLIQYYNGEERAKGNILERFSAQQFPDLHSELNLSSLELGDSALYFCASSPMNSRTDTQYFGPGTRLTVL.

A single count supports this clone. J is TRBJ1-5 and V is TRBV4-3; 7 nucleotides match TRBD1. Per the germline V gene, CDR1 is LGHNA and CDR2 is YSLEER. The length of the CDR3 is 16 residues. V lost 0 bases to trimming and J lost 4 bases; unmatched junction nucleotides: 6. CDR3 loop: CASSQDWLQGNQPQHF. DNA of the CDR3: TGCGCCAGCAGCCAAGATTGGTTACAGGGGAATCAGCCCCAGCATTTT.

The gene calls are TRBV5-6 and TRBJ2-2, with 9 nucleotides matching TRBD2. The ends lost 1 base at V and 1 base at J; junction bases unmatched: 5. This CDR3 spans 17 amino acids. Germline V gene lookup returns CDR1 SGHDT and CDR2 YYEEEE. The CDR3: CASSLLAGPRNTGELFF. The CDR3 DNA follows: TGTGCCAGCAGCTTGCTAGCGGGGCCCCGGAACACCGGGGAGCTGTTTTTT.

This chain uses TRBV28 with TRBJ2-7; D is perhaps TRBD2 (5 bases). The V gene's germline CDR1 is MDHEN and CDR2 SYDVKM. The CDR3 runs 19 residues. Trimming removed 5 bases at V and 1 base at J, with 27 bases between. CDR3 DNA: TGTGCCAGCAGTCTATATTTTCCCTCATCCGGACTGCAGTCCTACGAGCAGTACTTC. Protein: CASSLYFPSSGLQSYEQYF.

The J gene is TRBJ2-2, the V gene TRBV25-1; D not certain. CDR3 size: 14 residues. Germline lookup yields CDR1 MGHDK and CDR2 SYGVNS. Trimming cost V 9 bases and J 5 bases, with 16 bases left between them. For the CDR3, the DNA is TGTGCCAGTAACGAGGAAGAAGTAACCGGGGAGCTGTTTTTT. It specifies CASNEEEVTGELFF.

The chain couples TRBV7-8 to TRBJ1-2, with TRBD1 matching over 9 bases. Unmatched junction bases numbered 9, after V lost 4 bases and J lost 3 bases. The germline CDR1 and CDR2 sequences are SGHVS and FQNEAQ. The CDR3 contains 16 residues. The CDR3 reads CASSSPGDRVDYGYTF. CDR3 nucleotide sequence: TGTGCCAGCAGCTCCCCAGGGGACAGGGTCGACTATGGCTACACCTTC.

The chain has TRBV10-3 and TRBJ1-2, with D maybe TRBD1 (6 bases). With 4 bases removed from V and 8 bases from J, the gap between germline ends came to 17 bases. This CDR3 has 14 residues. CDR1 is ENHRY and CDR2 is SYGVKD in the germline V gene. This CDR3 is CAISGGGAVDGYTF. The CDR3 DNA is TGTGCCATCAGTGGGGGGGGCGCAGTAGACGGCTACACCTTC.

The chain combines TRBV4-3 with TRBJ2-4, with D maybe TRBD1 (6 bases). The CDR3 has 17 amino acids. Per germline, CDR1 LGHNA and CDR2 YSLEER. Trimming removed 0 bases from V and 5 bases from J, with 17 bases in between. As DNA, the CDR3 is TGCGCCAGCAGCCAAGATAGTATTACAGGGTGGGAAAACATTCAGTACTTC. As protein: CASSQDSITGWENIQYF.

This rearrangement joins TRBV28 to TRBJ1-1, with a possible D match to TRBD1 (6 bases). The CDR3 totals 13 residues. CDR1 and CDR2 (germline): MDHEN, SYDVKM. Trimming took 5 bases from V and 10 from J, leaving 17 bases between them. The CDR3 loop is CASSPGTTIGAFF. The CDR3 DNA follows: TGTGCCAGCAGTCCCGGGACAACCATTGGAGCTTTCTTT.

The CDR3, as DNA: TGTGCCAGCTCATCATCTGGCCCAATTGACAGCCATACGACATACGGGCCCCAGCATTTT. Residues: CASSSSGPIDSHTTYGPQHF. The J gene is TRBJ1-5, the V gene TRBV18, with a tentative D call TRBD1 (5 bases). V lost 5 bases and J 9 bases, leaving 35 bases between the germline ends. The CDR3 sequence is 20 residues long. CDR1 and CDR2 (germline): KGHSH, LQKENI.

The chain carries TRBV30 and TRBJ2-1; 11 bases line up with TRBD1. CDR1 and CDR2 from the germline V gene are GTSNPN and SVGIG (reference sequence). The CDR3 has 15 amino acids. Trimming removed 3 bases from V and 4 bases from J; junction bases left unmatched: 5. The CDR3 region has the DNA TGTGCCTGGAGAGACCGGGACAGGGGGTACAATGAGCAGTTCTTC. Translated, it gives CAWRDRDRGYNEQFF.

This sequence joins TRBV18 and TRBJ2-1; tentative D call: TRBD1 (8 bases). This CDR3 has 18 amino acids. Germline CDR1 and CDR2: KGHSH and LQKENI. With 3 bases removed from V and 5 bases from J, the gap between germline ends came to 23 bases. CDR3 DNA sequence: TGTGCCAGCTCACCGCAGACAGGGGACTATTTGATTCACAATGAGCAGTTCTTC. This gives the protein CASSPQTGDYLIHNEQFF.

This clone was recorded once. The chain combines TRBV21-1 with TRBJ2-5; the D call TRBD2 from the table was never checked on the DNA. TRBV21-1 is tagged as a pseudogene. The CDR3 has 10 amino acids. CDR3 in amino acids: CASAGETQYF. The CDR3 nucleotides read TGTGCCAGCGCGGGAGAGACCCAGTACTTC.

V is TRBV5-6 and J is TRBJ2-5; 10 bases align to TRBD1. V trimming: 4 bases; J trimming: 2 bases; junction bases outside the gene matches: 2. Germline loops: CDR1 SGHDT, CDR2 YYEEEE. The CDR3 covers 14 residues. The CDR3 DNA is TGTGCCAGCAGCCAGGACAGGGGGCAAGAGACCCAGTACTTC. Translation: CASSQDRGQETQYF.

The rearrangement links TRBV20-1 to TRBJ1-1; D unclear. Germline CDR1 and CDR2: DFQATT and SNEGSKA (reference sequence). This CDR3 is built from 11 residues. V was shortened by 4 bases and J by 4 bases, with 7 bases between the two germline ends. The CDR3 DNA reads TGCAGTGCTACCCGGGGCACTGAAGCTTTCTTT. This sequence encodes CSATRGTEAFF.

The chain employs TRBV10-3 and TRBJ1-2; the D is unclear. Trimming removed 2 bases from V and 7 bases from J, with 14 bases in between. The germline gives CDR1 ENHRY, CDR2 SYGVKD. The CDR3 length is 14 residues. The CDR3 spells CAISEGRSSGGYTF. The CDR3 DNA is TGTGCCATCAGTGAGGGCAGATCGTCAGGTGGCTACACCTTC.